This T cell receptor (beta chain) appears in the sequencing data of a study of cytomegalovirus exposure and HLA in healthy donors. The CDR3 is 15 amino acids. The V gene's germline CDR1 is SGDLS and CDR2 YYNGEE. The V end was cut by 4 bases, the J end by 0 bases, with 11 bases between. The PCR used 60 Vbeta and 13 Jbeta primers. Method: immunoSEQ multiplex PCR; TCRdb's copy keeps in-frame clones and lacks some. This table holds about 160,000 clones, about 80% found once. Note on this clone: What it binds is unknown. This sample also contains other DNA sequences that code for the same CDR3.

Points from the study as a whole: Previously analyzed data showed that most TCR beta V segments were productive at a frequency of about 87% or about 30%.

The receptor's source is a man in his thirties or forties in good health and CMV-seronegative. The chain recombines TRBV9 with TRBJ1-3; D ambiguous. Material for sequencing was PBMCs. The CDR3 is CASSTVGDSGNTIYF. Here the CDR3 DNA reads TGTGCCAGCAGCACAGTCGGCGACTCTGGAAACACCATATATTTT.